The present T cell receptor beta chain was sequenced within a study of shared clonotypes between healthy human individuals. Study-level results: In a few donors, around 5% of naive CD4 clonotypes appeared in common.

None of the donors, who were healthy HIV-negative adults, had recently had acute infections or vaccinations. The investigators split CD4+ cells into a CD45RA+ naive subset and a CD45RA-negative memory subset. Points on this clone: The antigen remains undetermined.

Assay execution proceeded at the deep level. The protocol was immunoSEQ multiplex PCR, while the TCRdb copy is restricted to in-frame clones and leaves out a portion. The sample yields approximately 530,000 clones, roughly 95% seen once. Germline values: CDR1 SQVTM, CDR2 ANQGSEA. CDR3 size: 13 residues. V lost 2 bases, J lost 4 bases, and 11 bases lay in between. This TCR was sampled from a woman between 25 and 40 years old in good health. The chain joins TRBV29-1 to TRBJ1-1; D ambiguous. The sample comprised naive CD4+ T cells sorted from blood. Indicated subset: CD45RA+ positively selected. CDR3 coding DNA: TGCAGCGTTGAACTCCCCTCCTCCACTGAAGCTTTCTTT. Its translation: CSVELPSSTEAFF.